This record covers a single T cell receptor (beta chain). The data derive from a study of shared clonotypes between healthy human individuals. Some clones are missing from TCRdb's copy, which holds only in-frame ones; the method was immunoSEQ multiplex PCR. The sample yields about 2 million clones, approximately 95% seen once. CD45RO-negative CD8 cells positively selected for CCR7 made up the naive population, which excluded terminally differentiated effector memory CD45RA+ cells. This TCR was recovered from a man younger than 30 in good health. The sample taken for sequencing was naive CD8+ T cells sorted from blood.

The CDR3: CASSDRLGGQDWNTEAFF. CDR3 bases: TGTGCCAGCAGCGACCGATTAGGAGGACAGGATTGGAACACTGAAGCTTTCTTT. The genes are TRBV7-9 and TRBJ1-1, with 7 bases that match TRBD1. Per germline, CDR1 SEHNR and CDR2 FQNEAQ (reference sequence). The ends lost 5 bases at V and 1 base at J; junction bases unmatched: 16. CDR3 length: 18 amino acids. Combining the CDR3 with reference TRBV7-9 and TRBJ1-1 gives the whole variable domain DTGVSQNPRHKITKRGQNVTFRCDPISEHNRLYWYRQTLGQGPEFLTYFQNEAQLEKSRLLSDRFSAERPKGSFSTLEIQRTEQGDSAMYLCASSDRLGGQDWNTEAFFGQGTRLTVV.